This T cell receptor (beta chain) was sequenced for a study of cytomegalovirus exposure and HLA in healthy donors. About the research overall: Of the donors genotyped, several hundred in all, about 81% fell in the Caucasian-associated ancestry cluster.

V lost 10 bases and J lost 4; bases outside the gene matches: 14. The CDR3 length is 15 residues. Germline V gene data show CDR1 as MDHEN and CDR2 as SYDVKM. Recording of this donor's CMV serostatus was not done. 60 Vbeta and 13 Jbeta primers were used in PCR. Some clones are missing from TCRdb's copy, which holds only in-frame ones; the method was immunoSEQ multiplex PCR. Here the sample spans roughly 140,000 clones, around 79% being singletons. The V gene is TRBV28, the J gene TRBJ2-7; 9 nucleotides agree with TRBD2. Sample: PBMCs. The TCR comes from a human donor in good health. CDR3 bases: TGTGCCACCGGTCTTGTGGGTAGCGGGAGATACGAGCAGTACTTC. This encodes CATGLVGSGRYEQYF.